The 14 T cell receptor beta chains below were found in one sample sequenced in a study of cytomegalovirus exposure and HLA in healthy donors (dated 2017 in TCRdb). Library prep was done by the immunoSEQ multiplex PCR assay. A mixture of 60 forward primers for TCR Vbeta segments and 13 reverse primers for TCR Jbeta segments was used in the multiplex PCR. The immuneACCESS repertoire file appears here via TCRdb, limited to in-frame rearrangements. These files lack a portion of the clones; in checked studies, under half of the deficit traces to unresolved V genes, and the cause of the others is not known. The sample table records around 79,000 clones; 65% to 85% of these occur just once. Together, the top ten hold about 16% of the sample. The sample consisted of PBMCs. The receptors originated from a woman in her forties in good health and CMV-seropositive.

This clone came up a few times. Here the CDR3 DNA reads TGTGCCATCAGTGCCACAAGCATAGCGGAATCCTACGAGCAGTACTTC. This gives the protein CAISATSIAESYEQYF. V is TRBV10-3 and J is TRBJ2-7; TRBD2 might be the D (6 bases). Germline lookup yields CDR1 ENHRY and CDR2 SYGVKD. V was shortened by 4 bases and J by 1 base, with 17 bases between the two germline ends. CDR3 length: 16 amino acids.

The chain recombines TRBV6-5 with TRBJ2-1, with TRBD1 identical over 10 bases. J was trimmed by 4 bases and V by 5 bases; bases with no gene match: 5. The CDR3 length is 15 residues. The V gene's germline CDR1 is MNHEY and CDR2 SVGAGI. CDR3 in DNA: TGTGCCAGCAGTCTCGACAGGGGGCAATACAATGAGCAGTTCTTC. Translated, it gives CASSLDRGQYNEQFF.

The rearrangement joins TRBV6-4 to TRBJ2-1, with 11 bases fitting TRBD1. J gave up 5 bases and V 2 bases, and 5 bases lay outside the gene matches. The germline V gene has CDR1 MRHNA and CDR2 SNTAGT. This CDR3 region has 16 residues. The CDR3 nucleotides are TGTGCCAGCAGTGACGCCGGGACAGGGGGAAACAATGAGCAGTTCTTC. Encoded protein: CASSDAGTGGNNEQFF.

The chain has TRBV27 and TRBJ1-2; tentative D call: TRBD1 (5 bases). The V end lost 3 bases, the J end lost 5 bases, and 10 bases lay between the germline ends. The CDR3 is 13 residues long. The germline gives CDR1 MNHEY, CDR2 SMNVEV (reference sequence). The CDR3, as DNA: TGTGCCAGCAGTTTCGGCAGGGCTTATGGCTACACCTTC. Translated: CASSFGRAYGYTF.

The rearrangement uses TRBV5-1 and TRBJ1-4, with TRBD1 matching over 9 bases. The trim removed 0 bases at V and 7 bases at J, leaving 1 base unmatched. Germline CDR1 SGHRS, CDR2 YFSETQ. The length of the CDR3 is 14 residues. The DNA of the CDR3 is TGCGCCAGCAGCTTGGGGACAGGGGCTGAAAAACTGTTTTTT. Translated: CASSLGTGAEKLFF.

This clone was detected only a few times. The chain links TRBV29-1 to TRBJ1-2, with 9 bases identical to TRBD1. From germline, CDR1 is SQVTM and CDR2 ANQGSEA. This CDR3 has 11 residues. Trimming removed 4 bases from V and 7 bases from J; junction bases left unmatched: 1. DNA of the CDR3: TGCAGCGTTGGACAGGGGGGTGGCTACACCTTC. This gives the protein CSVGQGGGYTF.

The DNA for the CDR3 is TGTGCCAGCAGCTTAGATCCTCCTGTCTCCTACGAGCAGTACTTC. Translated: CASSLDPPVSYEQYF. The V call is TRBV7-9, the J call TRBJ2-7; no clear D gene. The V end was cut by 1 base, the J end by 0 bases, with 10 bases between. This CDR3 comprises 15 residues. Germline values: CDR1 SEHNR, CDR2 FQNEAQ (reference sequence).

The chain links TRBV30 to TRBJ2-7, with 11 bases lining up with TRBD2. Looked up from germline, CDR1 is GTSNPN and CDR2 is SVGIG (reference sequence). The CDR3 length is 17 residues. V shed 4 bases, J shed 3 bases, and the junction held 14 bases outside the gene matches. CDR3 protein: CAWTRGLAGGLFYEQYF. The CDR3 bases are TGTGCCTGGACCCGAGGGCTAGCGGGAGGACTTTTCTACGAGCAGTACTTC.

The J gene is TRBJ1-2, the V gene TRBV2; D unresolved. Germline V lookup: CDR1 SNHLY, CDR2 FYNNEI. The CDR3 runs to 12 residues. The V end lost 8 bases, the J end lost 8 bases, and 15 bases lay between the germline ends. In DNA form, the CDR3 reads TGTGCCAGCTACAGTGTTTCGACAGGCTACACCTTC. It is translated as CASYSVSTGYTF.

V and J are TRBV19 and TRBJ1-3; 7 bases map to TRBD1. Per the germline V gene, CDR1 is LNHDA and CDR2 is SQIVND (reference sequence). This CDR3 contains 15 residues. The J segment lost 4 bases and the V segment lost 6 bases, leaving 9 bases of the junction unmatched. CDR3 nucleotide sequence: TGTGCCAGTAGGATTACACAGGGGAGCGGAAACACCATATATTTT. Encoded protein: CASRITQGSGNTIYF. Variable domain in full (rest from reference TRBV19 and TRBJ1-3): DGGITQSPKYLFRKEGQNVTLSCEQNLNHDAMYWYRQDPGQGLRLIYYSQIVNDFQKGDIAEGYSVSREKKESFPLTVTSAQKNPTAFYLCASRITQGSGNTIYFGEGSWLTVV.

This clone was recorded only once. CDR3 in DNA: TGTGCCAGCAGTTTGAGGGATACGCAGTATTTT. Amino acids: CASSLRDTQYF. The chain is built from TRBV27 and TRBJ2-3; D is unresolved. V dropped 3 bases and J dropped 6 bases, with 4 bases sitting between them. This CDR3 is built from 11 residues. The germline V gene has CDR1 MNHEY and CDR2 SMNVEV (reference sequence).

CDR3 amino acids: CASSFGGGTYEQYF. DNA for the CDR3: TGCGCCAGCAGCTTTGGTGGGGGGACCTACGAGCAGTACTTC. V usage is TRBV5-1 and J usage is TRBJ2-7; D may be TRBD2 (6 bases). V dropped 2 bases and J dropped 2 bases, with 11 bases sitting between them. The germline V gene has CDR1 SGHRS and CDR2 YFSETQ. The CDR3 is made up of 14 amino acids.

Here the CDR3 reads CASSSGQGYEKLFF. CDR3 nucleotides: TGCGCCAGCAGTTCTGGACAGGGGTATGAAAAACTGTTTTTT. The chain links TRBV5-1 to TRBJ1-4; 9 bases line up with TRBD1. This CDR3 comprises 14 residues. CDR1 is SGHRS and CDR2 is YFSETQ in the germline V gene. Trimming removed 5 bases from V and 6 bases from J; junction bases left unmatched: 5.

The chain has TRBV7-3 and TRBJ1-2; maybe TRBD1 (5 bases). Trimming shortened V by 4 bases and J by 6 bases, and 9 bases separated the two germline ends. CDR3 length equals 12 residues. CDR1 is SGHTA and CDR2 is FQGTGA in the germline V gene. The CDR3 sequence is CASSSGLDGYTF. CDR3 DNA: TGTGCCAGCAGCTCGGGACTGGATGGCTACACCTTC.